This is a list of T cell receptor beta chains from one sample in a study of blood T cell repertoires in COVID-19. TCRdb's table, derived via immunoSEQ multiplex PCR, lists solely in-frame clones and lacks some. The sample has some 300,000 clones, 86% seen once; the top ten hold roughly 4.5%. What was sequenced was PBMCs or T cells enriched from blood (not recorded which). All receptors come from a man aged 25 to 40 who had recovered from COVID-19. The CDR3 runs from the conserved cysteine through the conserved F or W. D genes are given only for firm matches. Some rows have no size entry. The others give once, few or many, or a class for an expanded clone.

>TRBD1|TRBJ1-1|few|14|TRBV2
CASSGGQLNTEAFF
>-|TRBJ2-1|-|15|TRBV5-1
CASSLGPSENNEQFF
>-|TRBJ1-1|-|18|TRBV21-1
CASSIPKEQGDRNTEAFF
>-|TRBJ2-7|-|14|TRBV7-9
CASSWGGGTAEQYF
>TRBD1|TRBJ1-2|few|13|TRBV2
CAGRRDREYGYTF
>-|TRBJ1-5|-|15|TRBV5-5
CASSLTDISNQPQHF
>-|TRBJ2-6|many|14|TRBV20-1
CSASSQGGANVLTF
>TRBD1|TRBJ1-2|-|15|TRBV27
CASSFYGTGNYGYTF
>-|TRBJ2-5|-|12|TRBV29-1
CSVRAGGETQYF
>TRBD2|TRBJ2-2|-|18|TRBV18
CASSPPKGLASNTGELFF
>TRBD1|TRBJ1-5|-|17|TRBV27
CASSTTGQDDSNQPQHF
>-|TRBJ1-3|-|16|TRBV11-3
CASSLEGDISGNTIYF
>TRBD1|TRBJ1-5|-|14|TRBV30
CAGGQGRGNQPQHF
>-|TRBJ1-1|-|13|TRBV27
CASSFAGGTEAFF
>TRBD1|TRBJ2-2|-|16|TRBV6-2/TRBV6-3
CASSYSGQINTGELFF
>TRBD1|TRBJ1-5|-|13|TRBV4-1
CASSQDPGTVGHF
>TRBD1|TRBJ1-6|-|16|TRBV5-1
CASRDRESSYNSPLHF
>-|TRBJ1-5|few|15|TRBV28
CASSPAGARNQPQHF
>TRBD2|TRBJ2-7|-|14|TRBV5-1
CASRSDWGGYEQYF
>-|TRBJ2-1|-|12|TRBV3-1/TRBV3-2
CAALGEYNEQFF
>-|TRBJ2-2|-|15|TRBV18
CASSVRGRNTGELFF
>TRBD1|TRBJ1-1|few|14|TRBV25-1
CASSGGTGHTEAFF
>TRBD1|TRBJ1-2|-|12|TRBV28
CATLRDRKGYTF
>TRBD1|TRBJ2-7|-|15|TRBV5-1
CASSIGQGRGYEQYF
>-|TRBJ1-6|-|15|TRBV3-1/TRBV3-2
CASSQVGGNNSPLHF
>-|TRBJ1-2|few|13|TRBV2
CASSEQGNYGYTF
>-|TRBJ1-2|once|12|TRBV29-1
CSVEAVGGGYTF
>-|TRBJ2-7|-|14|TRBV6-5
CASRLRDIRSEQYF
>-|TRBJ2-1|few|13|TRBV11-3
CASSLGRNNEQFF
>-|TRBJ1-3|once|10|TRBV28
CASGEGTIYF
>-|TRBJ1-1|-|12|TRBV9
CASSPATGTAFF
>TRBD2|TRBJ2-7|-|14|TRBV11-2
CASSFSGNTYEQYF
>-|TRBJ2-7|few|12|TRBV30
CAWSFLTYEQYF
>-|TRBJ1-2|-|13|TRBV12-3/TRBV12-4
CASSFGHTYGYTF
>-|TRBJ2-7|few|13|TRBV6-5
CASSTAAPSPVYF
>TRBD2|TRBJ2-1|few|16|TRBV4-1
CASSPTRLAGVWEQFF
>-|TRBJ1-4|-|14|TRBV25-1
CASSDGGGLEKLFF
>-|TRBJ2-6|-|18|TRBV7-8
CASSLKGQPLAGANVLTF
>TRBD2|TRBJ2-1|-|19|TRBV28
CASRPSLGRGGQVRDEQFF
>-|TRBJ1-2|-|11|TRBV20-1
CKGPRGYGYTF
>TRBD2|TRBJ2-5|few|16|TRBV18
CASSPSLAGVGETQYF
>-|TRBJ1-1|-|12|TRBV11-3
CASTPGAAEAFF
>TRBD1|TRBJ2-2|-|15|TRBV5-1
CASSPWQGAGGELFF
>TRBD1|TRBJ1-5|-|17|TRBV10-3
CAISPGGSGTGVQPQHF
>-|TRBJ1-1|once|12|TRBV28
CASSFGRAEAFF